Listed here are 20 T cell receptor beta chains from one sample, sequenced in a study of blood T cell repertoires in COVID-19. Clones were sequenced by immunoSEQ multiplex PCR, and TCRdb holds only the in-frame ones, with some missing. The table includes 200,000 to 250,000 clones, 84% detected once. The sequenced material came from PBMCs or T cells enriched from blood (not recorded which). The receptors derive from a woman aged 40 to 50 who had recovered from COVID-19.

The rearrangement uses TRBV5-1 and TRBJ1-4; 9 bases align to TRBD1. V was clipped by 2 bases and J by 7 bases; unmatched bases: 15. Germline lookup yields CDR1 SGHRS and CDR2 YFSETQ. The CDR3 covers 18 residues. The CDR3 nucleotides read TGCGCCAGCAGCTTCACACCCACCCGCCCGGGACAGGGTGAAAAACTGTTTTTT. Translated, it gives CASSFTPTRPGQGEKLFF.

This sequence joins TRBV5-1 and TRBJ2-3; TRBD2 aligns across 13 bases. The CDR3 sequence is 16 residues long. The V segment lost 3 bases and the J segment 2 bases; nucleotides outside the gene matches: 3. Germline V lookup: CDR1 SGHRS, CDR2 YFSETQ. Here the CDR3 DNA reads TGCGCCAGCAGCTCTGGACTAGCGGGGGTCACAGATACGCAGTATTTT. It encodes CASSSGLAGVTDTQYF.

Details on this clone: Other DNA sequences from this sample encode an identical CDR3 as well. V and J are TRBV12-3 or TRBV12-4 and TRBJ1-1; D ambiguous. The CDR3 has 12 amino acids. V lost 0 bases and J 5 bases, leaving 4 bases between the germline ends. DNA of the CDR3: TGTGCCAGCAGTTTAGCCGGGACTGAAGCTTTCTTT. Its protein is CASSLAGTEAFF.

This rearrangement joins TRBV7-2 to TRBJ2-2; D perhaps matches TRBD1 (6 bases). Germline loops: CDR1 SGHTA, CDR2 FQGNSA. The CDR3 has 13 amino acids. The V end lost 8 bases, the J end lost 1 base, and 8 bases lay between the germline ends. CDR3 sequence (DNA): TGTGCCAGCCAGGACAGGAACACCGGGGAGCTGTTTTTT. Residues: CASQDRNTGELFF.

There are a few counts of this clone. This chain joins TRBV23-1 and TRBJ1-5; D unresolved. TRBV23-1 is marked as an open reading frame, function uncertain. The germline V and J ends were trimmed by 2 bases and 2 bases, with 22 bases remaining between them. The CDR3 is 19 amino acids. The CDR3: CASSQKRELSDSGNQPQHF. The CDR3 coding sequence is TGCGCCAGCAGTCAAAAGAGGGAGCTCTCTGATTCAGGCAATCAGCCCCAGCATTTT.

A single count supports this clone. The chain joins TRBV28 to TRBJ1-5; D is possibly TRBD1 (6 bases). There are 14 residues in the CDR3. Germline CDR1 reads MDHEN; CDR2 reads SYDVKM. Trimming stripped 4 bases from V and 4 bases from J, with 11 bases between. The CDR3 sequence: CASSSGTPNQPQHF. Here the CDR3 DNA reads TGTGCCAGCAGTTCGGGGACACCAAATCAGCCCCAGCATTTT.

The genes are TRBV19 and TRBJ2-2; possible D gene TRBD1, 6 bases. CDR3 length: 14 residues. V dropped 9 bases and J dropped 4 bases, with 15 bases sitting between them. Germline lookup yields CDR1 LNHDA and CDR2 SQIVND (reference sequence). The CDR3 DNA follows: TGTGCCAGCGAGAGACAGGTTGCCACCGGGGAGCTGTTTTTT. Translated, it gives CASERQVATGELFF. The full variable domain, its missing parts supplied by reference TRBV19 and TRBJ2-2, is DGGITQSPKYLFRKEGQNVTLSCEQNLNHDAMYWYRQDPGQGLRLIYYSQIVNDFQKGDIAEGYSVSREKKESFPLTVTSAQKNPTAFYLCASERQVATGELFFGEGSRLTVL.

This clone was observed a handful of times. V is TRBV15 and J is TRBJ2-7; TRBD2 is a possible D gene (6 bases). The germline V and J ends were trimmed by 5 bases and 7 bases, with 24 bases remaining between them. The CDR3 spans 16 residues. CDR1 and CDR2 (germline): LNHNV, YYDKDF (reference sequence). CDR3 bases: TGTGCCACCAGCCCGAGCTGGGGCATACTAGCCGGGGAGCAGTACTTC. It specifies CATSPSWGILAGEQYF.

Notes on this clone: The sample holds other DNA sequences that translate to the same CDR3. V and J are TRBV11-2 and TRBJ2-3, with D possibly being TRBD2 (6 bases). CDR1 SGHAT and CDR2 FQNNGV come from the germline V gene. This CDR3 comprises 13 residues. V lost 1 base to trimming and J lost 6 bases, with 8 bases between them. The CDR3 nucleotides read TGTGCCAGCAGCTTAGCGGGAGCCGATACGCAGTATTTT. Amino acid sequence: CASSLAGADTQYF.

The V gene is TRBV28, the J gene TRBJ1-4; D is unclear. Germline loops: CDR1 MDHEN, CDR2 SYDVKM. The CDR3 extends over 14 amino acids. Trimming left V 5 bases short and J 7 bases short, with 14 bases between. Written as DNA, the CDR3 is TGTGCCAGCAGTCCCGCGGTAGTCTCTGAAAAACTGTTTTTT. Translating it yields CASSPAVVSEKLFF.

The chain employs TRBV12-3 or TRBV12-4 and TRBJ2-5, with a tentative D call TRBD2 (5 bases). The V end lost 6 bases, the J end lost 5 bases, and 13 bases lay between the germline ends. The CDR3 totals 13 residues. CDR3 DNA sequence: TGTGCCAGCAGCCGAAGGCGGAGGGAGACCCAGTACTTC. Amino acids: CASSRRRRETQYF.

CDR3 sequence (DNA): TGCGCCAGCAGTGAGGGACAGGGAAGGAGCAATCAGCCCCAGCATTTT. Translating gives CASSEGQGRSNQPQHF. This chain joins TRBV10-2 and TRBJ1-5; 8 bases are a match to TRBD1. Germline lookup yields CDR1 WSHSY and CDR2 SAAADI. The CDR3 loop spans 16 amino acids. V dropped 2 bases and J dropped 1; count of bases not matched to a gene: 4.

The rearrangement links TRBV4-1 to TRBJ1-6, with D hard to call. With 4 bases removed from V and 8 bases from J, the gap between germline ends came to 12 bases. The CDR3 covers 14 residues. From germline, CDR1 is MGHRA and CDR2 YSYEKL. In nucleotides, the CDR3 is TGCGCCAGCAGCCTAGCCTTTCCTGATTCACCCCTCCACTTT. It translates to CASSLAFPDSPLHF.

The chain joins TRBV13 to TRBJ2-1; no clear D. The CDR3 contains 17 residues. V lost 0 bases, J lost 3 bases, and 15 bases lay in between. Per germline, CDR1 PRHDT and CDR2 FYEKMQ (reference sequence). CDR3: CASSLGAEEGYYNEQFF. The CDR3 DNA reads TGTGCCAGCAGCTTAGGGGCGGAAGAAGGATACTACAATGAGCAGTTCTTC.

V and J are TRBV5-1 and TRBJ2-3; 12 positions agree with TRBD2. The CDR3 has 16 amino acids. Germline CDR1 and CDR2: SGHRS and YFSETQ. The J segment lost 5 bases and the V segment lost 6 bases, leaving 10 bases of the junction unmatched. CDR3 nucleotide sequence: TGCGCCAGCAACCTCCTAGCGGGAGGGCCTAGAGATACGCAGTATTTT. Protein: CASNLLAGGPRDTQYF.

The chain uses TRBV9 and TRBJ1-1; D is uncertain. Trimming pared 4 bases from V and 4 bases from J, leaving 11 bases between. Per the germline V gene, CDR1 is SGDLS and CDR2 is YYNGEE. The length of the CDR3 is 13 residues. In DNA form, the CDR3 reads TGTGCCAGCAGCCCGATTCCGGGCACTGAAGCTTTCTTT. Amino acid sequence: CASSPIPGTEAFF. Together with reference TRBV9 and TRBJ1-1, the CDR3 gives the full variable domain: DSGVTQTPKHLITATGQRVTLRCSPRSGDLSVYWYQQSLDQGLQFLIQYYNGEERAKGNILERFSAQQFPDLHSELNLSSLELGDSALYFCASSPIPGTEAFFGQGTRLTVV.

CDR3 residues: CASRPVGAETIYF. CDR3 bases: TGTGCCAGCAGGCCCGTTGGGGCGGAAACCATATATTTT. This chain uses TRBV12-3 or TRBV12-4 with TRBJ1-3; D might be TRBD1 (5 bases). The CDR3 loop spans 13 amino acids. The V end lost 6 bases, the J end lost 10 bases, and 16 bases lay between the germline ends.

This clone was recorded many times. The V gene is TRBV5-1, the J gene TRBJ1-6, with D maybe TRBD1 (5 bases). Germline V gives CDR1 SGHRS, CDR2 YFSETQ. The CDR3 runs to 14 residues. V dropped 4 bases and J dropped 10 bases, with 15 bases sitting between them. CDR3 sequence reads: CASSHGGVQSPLHF. CDR3 nucleotide sequence: TGCGCCAGCAGCCACGGGGGTGTTCAGTCACCCCTCCACTTT.

V and J are TRBV6-2 or TRBV6-3 and TRBJ2-1; 13 nucleotides align to TRBD2. The length of the CDR3 is 15 residues. Germline V gene data show CDR1 as MNHEY and CDR2 as SVGEGT. The junction had 5 bases not matched to a gene; V was cut back by 4 bases and J by 8 bases. CDR3 bases: TGTGCCAGCAGTTTAAGGACTAGCGGGAGTGATGAGCAGTTCTTC. Its protein product is CASSLRTSGSDEQFF.

The CDR3 region has the DNA TGTGCCAGCAGCCCGGGACAGGGCGGCTATGGCTACACCTTC. This gives the protein CASSPGQGGYGYTF. J is TRBJ1-2 and V is TRBV9, with 9 bases that match TRBD1. With 4 bases clipped from V and 4 bases from J, the junction kept 5 bases outside the gene matches. The length of the CDR3 is 14 residues. Germline CDR1 reads SGDLS; CDR2 reads YYNGEE.